The source of this T cell receptor (beta chain) is a study of T cells in Graves' hyperthyroidism and ophthalmopathy. Study-level background: Before treatment of any kind, peripheral blood was taken at initial diagnosis.

This clonotype is labeled as medium-sized. Its antigen is undetermined. General study points: Peripheral blood also featured most of the thyroid clonotypes expanded above 0.001.

The CDR3 length is 15 residues. Per germline, CDR1 MGHDK and CDR2 SYGVNS. V was cut by 3 bases and J by 4 bases, with 15 bases left in between. TCR beta CDR3 sequences were amplified from RNA transcripts. The HTBI primer set served for first-round RT-PCR of the TCR CDR3. TCRdb recomputed calls from the multiplex PCR reads with MiXCR, one row per CDR3 protein. The profile shows around 55,000 distinct CDR3 sequences, roughly 50% of them singletons. Input material: blood. The receptor was derived from a woman in her fifties or sixties with Graves' ophthalmopathy. The gene calls are TRBV25-1 and TRBJ2-5, with a weak D call TRBD1 (5 bases). Written as DNA, the CDR3 is TGTGCCAGCAGTGATTCCTACAGGTGGGGAGAGACCCAGTACTTC. Translation gives CASSDSYRWGETQYF.